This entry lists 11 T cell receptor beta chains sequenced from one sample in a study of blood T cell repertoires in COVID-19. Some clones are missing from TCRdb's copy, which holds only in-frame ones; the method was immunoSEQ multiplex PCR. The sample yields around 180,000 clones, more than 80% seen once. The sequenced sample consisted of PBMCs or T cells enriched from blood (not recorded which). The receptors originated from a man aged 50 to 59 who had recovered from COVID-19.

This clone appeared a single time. The CDR3 region has the DNA TGTGCCAGCAGTCCCTGGACTTCTGATCAGCCCCAGCATTTT. Amino acid sequence: CASSPWTSDQPQHF. This chain joins TRBV6-5 and TRBJ1-5; D uncertain. There are 14 residues in the CDR3. Trimming pared 5 bases from V and 5 bases from J, leaving 13 bases between. Germline CDR1 and CDR2: MNHEY and SVGAGI.

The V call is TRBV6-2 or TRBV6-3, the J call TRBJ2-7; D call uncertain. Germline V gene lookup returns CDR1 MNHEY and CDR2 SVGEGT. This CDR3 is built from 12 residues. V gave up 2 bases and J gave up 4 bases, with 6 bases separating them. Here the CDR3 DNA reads TGTGCCAGCAGTTACAATTCGTACGAGCAGTACTTC. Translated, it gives CASSYNSYEQYF.

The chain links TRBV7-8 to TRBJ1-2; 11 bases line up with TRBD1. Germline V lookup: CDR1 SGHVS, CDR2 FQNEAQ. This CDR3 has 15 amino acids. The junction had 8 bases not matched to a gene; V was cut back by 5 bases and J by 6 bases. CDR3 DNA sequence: TGTGCCAGCAGCACTTCCGGGACAGGGGGACATGGCTACACCTTC. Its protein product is CASSTSGTGGHGYTF.

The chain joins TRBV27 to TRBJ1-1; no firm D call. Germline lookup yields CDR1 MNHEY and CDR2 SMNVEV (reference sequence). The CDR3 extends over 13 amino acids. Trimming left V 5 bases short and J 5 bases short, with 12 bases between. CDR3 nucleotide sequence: TGTGCCAGCAGTCCATTCAGCGGAACTGAAGCTTTCTTT. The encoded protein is CASSPFSGTEAFF.

The DNA for the CDR3 is TGTGCCAGCAGTACCTTCGACAGGGTGAGAAACATTCAGTACTTC. Its translation: CASSTFDRVRNIQYF. The gene calls are TRBV28 and TRBJ2-4, with 7 bases identical to TRBD1. Germline V gene sequence: CDR1 MDHEN, CDR2 SYDVKM. CDR3 size: 15 residues. With V trimmed by 5 bases and J by 6 bases, 10 bases remained unmatched.

The CDR3 protein is CASSYSRDRPLSGQYF. In DNA, the CDR3 is TGTGCCAGCAGTTACTCCCGGGACAGGCCGCTTTCGGGGCAGTACTTC. The chain uses TRBV6-5 and TRBJ2-7, with 8 bases lining up with TRBD1. CDR1 and CDR2 from the germline V gene are MNHEY and SVGAGI. CDR3 size: 16 residues. V lost 0 bases to trimming and J lost 9 bases; unmatched junction nucleotides: 13.

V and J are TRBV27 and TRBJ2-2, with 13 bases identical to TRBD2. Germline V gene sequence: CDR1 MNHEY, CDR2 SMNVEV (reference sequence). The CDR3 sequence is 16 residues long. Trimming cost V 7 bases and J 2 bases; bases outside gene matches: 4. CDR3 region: CASKRLAGGNTGELFF. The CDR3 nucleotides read TGTGCCAGCAAACGACTAGCGGGGGGAAACACCGGGGAGCTGTTTTTT.

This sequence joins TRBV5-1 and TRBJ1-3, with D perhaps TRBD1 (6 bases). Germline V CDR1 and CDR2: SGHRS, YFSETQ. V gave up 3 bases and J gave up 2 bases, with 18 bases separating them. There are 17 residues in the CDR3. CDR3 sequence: CASSSPPTRGAGNTIYF. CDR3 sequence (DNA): TGCGCCAGCAGCTCCCCCCCCACCAGGGGAGCTGGAAACACCATATATTTT.

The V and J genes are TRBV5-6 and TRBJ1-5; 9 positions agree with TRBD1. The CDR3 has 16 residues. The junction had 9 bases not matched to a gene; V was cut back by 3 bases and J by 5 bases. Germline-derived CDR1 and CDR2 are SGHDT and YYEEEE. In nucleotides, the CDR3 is TGTGCCAGCAGCTCGACCCTGGACAGGGGTTATCAGCCCCAGCATTTT. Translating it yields CASSSTLDRGYQPQHF.

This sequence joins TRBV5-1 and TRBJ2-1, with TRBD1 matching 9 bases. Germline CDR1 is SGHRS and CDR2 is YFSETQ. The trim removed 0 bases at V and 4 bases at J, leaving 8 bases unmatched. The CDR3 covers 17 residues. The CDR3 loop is CASSLEPGQGQYNEQFF. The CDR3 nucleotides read TGCGCCAGCAGCTTGGAACCTGGACAGGGGCAGTACAATGAGCAGTTCTTC.

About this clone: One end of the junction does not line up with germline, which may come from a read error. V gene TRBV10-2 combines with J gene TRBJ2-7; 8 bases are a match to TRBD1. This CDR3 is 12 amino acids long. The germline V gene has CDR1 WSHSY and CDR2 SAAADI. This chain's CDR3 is CASSADRVGCNF. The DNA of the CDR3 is TGCGCCAGCAGTGCGGACAGGGTGGGCTGTAACTTC.